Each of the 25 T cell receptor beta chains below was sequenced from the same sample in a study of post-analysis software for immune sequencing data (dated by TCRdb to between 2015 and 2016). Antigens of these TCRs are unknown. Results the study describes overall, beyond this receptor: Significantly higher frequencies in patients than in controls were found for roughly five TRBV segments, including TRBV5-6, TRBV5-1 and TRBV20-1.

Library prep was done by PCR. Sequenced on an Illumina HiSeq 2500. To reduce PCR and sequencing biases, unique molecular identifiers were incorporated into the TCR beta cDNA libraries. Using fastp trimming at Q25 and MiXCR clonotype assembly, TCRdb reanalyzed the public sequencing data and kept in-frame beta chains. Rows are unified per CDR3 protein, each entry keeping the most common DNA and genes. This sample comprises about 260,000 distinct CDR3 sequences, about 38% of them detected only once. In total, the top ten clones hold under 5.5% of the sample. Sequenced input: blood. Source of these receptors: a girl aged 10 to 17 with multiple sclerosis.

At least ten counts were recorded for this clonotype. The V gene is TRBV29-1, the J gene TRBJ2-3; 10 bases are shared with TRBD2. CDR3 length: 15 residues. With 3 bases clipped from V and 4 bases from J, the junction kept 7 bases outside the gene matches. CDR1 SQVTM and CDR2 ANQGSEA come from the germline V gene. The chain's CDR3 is CSVETAGGVSDTQYF. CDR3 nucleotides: TGCAGCGTTGAGACAGCGGGGGGGGTATCAGATACGCAGTATTTT.

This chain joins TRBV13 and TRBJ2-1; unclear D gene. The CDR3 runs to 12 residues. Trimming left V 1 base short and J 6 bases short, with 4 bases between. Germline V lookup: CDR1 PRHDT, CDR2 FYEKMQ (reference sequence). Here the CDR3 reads CASSLVPNEQFF. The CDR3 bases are TGTGCCAGCAGCTTAGTACCCAATGAGCAGTTCTTC.

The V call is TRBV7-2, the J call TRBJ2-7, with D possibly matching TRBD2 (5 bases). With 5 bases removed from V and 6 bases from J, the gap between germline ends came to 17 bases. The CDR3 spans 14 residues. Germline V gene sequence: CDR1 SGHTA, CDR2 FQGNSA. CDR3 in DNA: TGTGCCAGCAGCCGGACTCTTGTTTCTGGCGAGCAGTACTTC. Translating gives CASSRTLVSGEQYF.

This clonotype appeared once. CDR3 sequence reads: CSAEPTDNSYEQYF. The CDR3 nucleotides read TGCAGTGCCGAGCCGACGGATAACTCCTACGAGCAGTACTTC. The chain uses TRBV20-1 and TRBJ2-7; D unclear. The germline CDR1 and CDR2 sequences are DFQATT and SNEGSKA (reference sequence). Trimming took off 6 bases at V and 0 bases at J, with 15 bases between the two ends. The CDR3 loop spans 14 amino acids.

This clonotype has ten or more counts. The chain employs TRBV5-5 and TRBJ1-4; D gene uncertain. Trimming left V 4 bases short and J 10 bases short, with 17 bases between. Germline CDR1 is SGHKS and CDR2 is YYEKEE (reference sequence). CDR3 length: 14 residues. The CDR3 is CASSPLAADGKLFF. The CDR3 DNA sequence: TGTGCCAGCAGCCCCTTGGCGGCTGACGGAAAACTGTTTTTT.

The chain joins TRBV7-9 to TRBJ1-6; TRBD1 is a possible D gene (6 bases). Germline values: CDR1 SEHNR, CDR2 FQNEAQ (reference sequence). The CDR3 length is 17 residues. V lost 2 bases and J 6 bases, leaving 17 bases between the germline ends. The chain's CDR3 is CASSLLPSDRFNSPLHF. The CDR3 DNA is TGTGCCAGCAGCTTACTACCCTCGGACAGATTTAATTCACCCCTCCACTTT.

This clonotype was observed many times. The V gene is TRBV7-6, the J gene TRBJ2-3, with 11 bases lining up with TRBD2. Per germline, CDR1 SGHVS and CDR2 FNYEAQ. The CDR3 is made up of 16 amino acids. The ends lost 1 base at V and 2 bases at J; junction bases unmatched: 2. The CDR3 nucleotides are TGTGCCAGCAGCTTAGGGACTAGCGGGTACACAGATACGCAGTATTTT. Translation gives CASSLGTSGYTDTQYF.

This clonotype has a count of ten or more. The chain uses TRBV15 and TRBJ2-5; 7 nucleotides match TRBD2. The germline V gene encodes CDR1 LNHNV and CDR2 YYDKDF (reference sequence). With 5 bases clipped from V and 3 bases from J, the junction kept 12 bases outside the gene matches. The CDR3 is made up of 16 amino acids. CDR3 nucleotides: TGTGCCACCAGCTCCCCTGGGAGGGGCGCGGAAGAGACCCAGTACTTC. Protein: CATSSPGRGAEETQYF.

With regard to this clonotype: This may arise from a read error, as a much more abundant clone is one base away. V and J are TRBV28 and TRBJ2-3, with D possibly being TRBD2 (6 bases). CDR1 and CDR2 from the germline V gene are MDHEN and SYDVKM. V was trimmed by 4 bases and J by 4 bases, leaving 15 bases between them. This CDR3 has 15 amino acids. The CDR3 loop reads CASSYGLSSADTQYF. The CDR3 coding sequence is TGTGCCAGCAGTTACGGACTATCTAGCGCAGATACGCAGTATTTT. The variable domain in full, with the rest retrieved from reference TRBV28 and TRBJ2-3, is DVKVTQSSRYLVKRTGEKVFLECVQDMDHENMFWYRQDPGLGLRLIYFSYDVKMKEKGDIPEGYSVSREKKERFSLILESASTNQTSMYLCASSYGLSSADTQYFGPGTRLTVL.

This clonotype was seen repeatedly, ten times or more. CDR3 sequence reads: CASSSLAGGQETQYF. The CDR3, as DNA: TGTGCCAGCAGCTCCCTAGCGGGGGGGCAAGAGACCCAGTACTTC. This chain links TRBV11-2 with TRBJ2-5, with 12 bases aligning to TRBD2. This CDR3 contains 15 residues. Unmatched junction bases numbered 2, after V lost 4 bases and J lost 2 bases. Germline CDR1 and CDR2: SGHAT and FQNNGV.

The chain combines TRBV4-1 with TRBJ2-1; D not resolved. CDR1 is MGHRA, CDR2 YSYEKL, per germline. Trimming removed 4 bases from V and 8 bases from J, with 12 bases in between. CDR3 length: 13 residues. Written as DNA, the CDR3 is TGCGCCAGCAGCCGTAAAGCAGCAGATGAGCAGTTCTTC. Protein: CASSRKAADEQFF.

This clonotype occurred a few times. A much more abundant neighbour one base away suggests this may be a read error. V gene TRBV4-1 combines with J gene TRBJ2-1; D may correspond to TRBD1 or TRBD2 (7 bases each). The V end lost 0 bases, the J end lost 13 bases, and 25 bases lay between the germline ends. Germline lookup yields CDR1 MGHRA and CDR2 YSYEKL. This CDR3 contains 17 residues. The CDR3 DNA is TGCGCCAGCAGCCAAGATCTGTTGCAGGGGGGGCAAGAGACCCAGTTCTTC. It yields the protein CASSQDLLQGGQETQFF.

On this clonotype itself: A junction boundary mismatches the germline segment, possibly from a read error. The CDR3 DNA is TGTGCCAGCAGCAGACAGGGGGGGACCGGGGAGCGGTTTTTT. Amino acids: CASSRQGGTGERFF. This chain joins TRBV2 and TRBJ2-2; 9 positions agree with TRBD1. The germline V gene encodes CDR1 SNHLY and CDR2 FYNNEI. The CDR3 sequence is 14 residues long. Full variable domain (outside the CDR3, taken from reference TRBV2 and TRBJ2-2): EPEVTQTPSHQVTQMGQEVILRCVPISNHLYFYWYRQILGQKVEFLVSFYNNEISEKSEIFDDQFSVERPDGSNFTLKIRSTKLEDSAMYFCASSRQGGTGERFFGEGSRLTVL.

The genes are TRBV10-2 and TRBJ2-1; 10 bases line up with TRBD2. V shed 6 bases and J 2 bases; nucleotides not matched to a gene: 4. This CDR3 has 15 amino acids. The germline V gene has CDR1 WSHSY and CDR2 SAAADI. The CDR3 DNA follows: TGCGCCAGCAGGGACCTAGCGGGAGCCTACAATGAGCAGTTCTTC. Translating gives CASRDLAGAYNEQFF.

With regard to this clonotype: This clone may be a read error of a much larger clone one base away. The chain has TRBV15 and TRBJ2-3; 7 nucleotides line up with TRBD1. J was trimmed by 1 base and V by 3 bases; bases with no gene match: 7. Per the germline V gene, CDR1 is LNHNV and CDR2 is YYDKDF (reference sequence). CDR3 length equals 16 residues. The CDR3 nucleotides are TGTGCCACCAGCAGGCGGTCAGGGGGTCGCACAGATACGCAGTATTTT. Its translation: CATSRRSGGRTDTQYF.

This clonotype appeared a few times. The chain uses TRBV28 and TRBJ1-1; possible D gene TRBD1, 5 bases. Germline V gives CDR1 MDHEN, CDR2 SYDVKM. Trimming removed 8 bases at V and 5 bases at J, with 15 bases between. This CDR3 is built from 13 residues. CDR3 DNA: TGTGCCAGCCGCCTCTTCGGGGGGACTGAAGCTTTCTTT. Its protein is CASRLFGGTEAFF.

The CDR3 here is CATSDSRNEQFF. In nucleotides, the CDR3 is TGTGCCACCAGTGATTCTCGCAATGAGCAGTTCTTC. V is TRBV24-1 and J is TRBJ2-1; D gene ambiguous. The CDR3 sequence is 12 residues long. V was shortened by 2 bases and J by 6 bases, with 4 bases between the two germline ends. Germline V CDR1 and CDR2: KGHDR, SFDVKD.

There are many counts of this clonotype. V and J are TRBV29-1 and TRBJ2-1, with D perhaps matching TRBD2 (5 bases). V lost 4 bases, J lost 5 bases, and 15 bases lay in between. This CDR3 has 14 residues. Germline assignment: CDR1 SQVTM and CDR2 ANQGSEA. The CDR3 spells CSVGVTGFDNEQFF. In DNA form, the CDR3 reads TGCAGCGTTGGAGTCACGGGGTTCGACAATGAGCAGTTCTTC.

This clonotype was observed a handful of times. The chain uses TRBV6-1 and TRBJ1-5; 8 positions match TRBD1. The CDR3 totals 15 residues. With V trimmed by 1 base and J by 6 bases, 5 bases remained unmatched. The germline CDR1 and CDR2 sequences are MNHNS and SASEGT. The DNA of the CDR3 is TGTGCCAGCAGTGAAGGGTCAGGGGGCAGTCAGCCCCAGCATTTT. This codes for CASSEGSGGSQPQHF.

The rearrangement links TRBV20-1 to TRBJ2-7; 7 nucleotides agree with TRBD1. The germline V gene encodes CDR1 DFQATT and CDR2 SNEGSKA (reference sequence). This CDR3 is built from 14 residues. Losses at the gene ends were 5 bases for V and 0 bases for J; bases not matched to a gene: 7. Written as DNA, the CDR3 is TGCAGTGCTTCCGGGACAGTCGGCTCCTACGAGCAGTACTTC. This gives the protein CSASGTVGSYEQYF.

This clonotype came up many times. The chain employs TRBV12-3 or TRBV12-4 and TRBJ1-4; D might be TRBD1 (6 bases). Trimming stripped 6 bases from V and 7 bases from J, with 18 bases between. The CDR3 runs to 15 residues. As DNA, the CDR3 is TGTGCCAGCAGCCTGACAGGTCGGGTGGCTGAAAAACTGTTTTTT. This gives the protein CASSLTGRVAEKLFF.

In DNA form, the CDR3 reads TGCAGTGCTGGAAGGCCTCGAGGGGGCGAGGACTACGAGCAGTACTTC. Protein: CSAGRPRGGEDYEQYF. The chain links TRBV20-1 to TRBJ2-7; the match to TRBD1 covers 7 bases. The CDR3 covers 16 residues. The V segment lost 5 bases and the J segment 3 bases; nucleotides outside the gene matches: 16. CDR1 is DFQATT, CDR2 SNEGSKA, per germline (reference sequence).

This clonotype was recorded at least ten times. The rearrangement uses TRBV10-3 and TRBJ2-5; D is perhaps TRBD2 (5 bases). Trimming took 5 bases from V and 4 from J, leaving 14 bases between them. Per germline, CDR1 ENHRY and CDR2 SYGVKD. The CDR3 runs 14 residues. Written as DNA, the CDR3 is TGTGCCATCAGTACCCCCGGCGAGGGAGAGACCCAGTACTTC. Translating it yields CAISTPGEGETQYF.

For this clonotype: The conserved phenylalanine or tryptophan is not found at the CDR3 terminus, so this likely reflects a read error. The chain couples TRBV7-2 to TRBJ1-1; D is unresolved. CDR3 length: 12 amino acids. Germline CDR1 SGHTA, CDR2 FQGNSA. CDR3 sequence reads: CVSSSDNTEAFC. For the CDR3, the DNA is TGTGTCAGCAGCTCCGATAACACTGAAGCTTTCTGT.

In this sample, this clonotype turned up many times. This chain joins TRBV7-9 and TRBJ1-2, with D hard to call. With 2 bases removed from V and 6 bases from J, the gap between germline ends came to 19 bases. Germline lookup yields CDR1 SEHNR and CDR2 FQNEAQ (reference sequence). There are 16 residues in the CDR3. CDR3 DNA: TGTGCCAGCAGCTTAATTACGTACCCGGAGAGCGATGGCTACACCTTC. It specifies CASSLITYPESDGYTF.